This TCR beta chain derives from a study of T cell responses to AZD1222 COVID-19 vaccine. Assay used: immunoSEQ multiplex PCR; TCRdb lists only in-frame clones, some missing. The sample has just over 150,000 clones, over 70% seen once; the top ten hold roughly a tenth. The CDR3 loop spans 15 amino acids. V shed 4 bases and J shed 7 bases, with 17 bases lying between them. CDR1 and CDR2 (germline): SGHAT, FQNNGV. A remark on this clone: As yet, its antigen is unknown.

Study-wide points: Dominant at 160-218 and 743-854, vaccine-associated CD4 TCRs also spanned spike. Repertoires were sampled only after the peak T cell response.

The sequence came from an adult who received the AZD1222 COVID-19 vaccine. J is TRBJ2-1 and V is TRBV11-2; tentatively, D is TRBD2 (5 bases). Sequenced material: peripheral blood, taken 28 days after the second AZD1222 dose. This CDR3 reads CASSWPGSTGNEQFF. In DNA form, the CDR3 reads TGTGCCAGCAGCTGGCCGGGATCTACGGGAAATGAGCAGTTCTTC.